These 10 T cell receptor beta chains share one sample of origin, sequenced in a study of CD8 T cells in ankylosing spondylitis. General study points: Seemingly characteristic of ankylosing spondylitis blood was a TCR beta motif consisting of about 8 highly homologous variants.

TCRdb processed the 5' RACE reads anew with MiXCR; each CDR3 protein has one entry. Here the sample spans around 94,000 distinct CDR3 sequences, approximately 9.6% being singletons. These TCRs' antigens remain unknown. The specimen sequenced was blood, either unsorted or a sorted T cell fraction (not recorded which). The receptors stem from a male donor with ankylosing spondylitis.

In its sample, this clonotype was seen many times. V usage is TRBV29-1 and J usage is TRBJ2-1; TRBD1 matches at 12 bases. Germline assignment: CDR1 SQVTM and CDR2 ANQGSEA. The CDR3 totals 14 residues. Unmatched junction bases numbered 5, after V lost 4 bases and J lost 7 bases. CDR3 residues: CSVAGQGAWNEQFF. The CDR3 DNA sequence: TGCAGCGTTGCGGGACAGGGGGCGTGGAATGAGCAGTTCTTC.

At least ten counts were recorded for this clonotype. V gene TRBV2 combines with J gene TRBJ2-1; TRBD2 aligns across 7 bases. Germline V lookup: CDR1 SNHLY, CDR2 FYNNEI. The V segment lost 6 bases and the J segment 4 bases; nucleotides outside the gene matches: 6. This CDR3 spans 14 amino acids. CDR3 amino acids: CASRTGGRYNEQFF. The CDR3 DNA sequence: TGTGCCAGCAGGACGGGAGGCCGTTACAATGAGCAGTTCTTC.

The chain combines TRBV24-1 with TRBJ2-2, with D perhaps TRBD2 (6 bases). CDR3 length equals 13 residues. The V end was cut by 9 bases, the J end by 2 bases, with 9 bases between. Germline CDR1 and CDR2: KGHDR and SFDVKD. CDR3 residues: CATREFNTGELFF. The CDR3, as DNA: TGTGCCACCCGGGAGTTTAACACCGGGGAGCTGTTTTTT.

This clonotype was counted at least ten times. J is TRBJ1-6 and V is TRBV7-9, with 7 bases aligning to TRBD1. The CDR3 loop spans 15 amino acids. The germline V gene encodes CDR1 SEHNR and CDR2 FQNEAQ (reference sequence). Losses at the gene ends were 4 bases for V and 8 bases for J; bases not matched to a gene: 8. Here the CDR3 reads CASSSPTGNDSPLHF. The CDR3, as DNA: TGTGCCAGCAGCTCCCCGACAGGGAATGATTCACCCCTCCACTTT. Full variable domain (rest looked up from reference TRBV7-9 and TRBJ1-6): DTGVSQNPRHKITKRGQNVTFRCDPISEHNRLYWYRQTLGQGPEFLTYFQNEAQLEKSRLLSDRFSAERPKGSFSTLEIQRTEQGDSAMYLCASSSPTGNDSPLHFGNGTRLTVT.

This clonotype showed up just a few times. The J gene is TRBJ2-3, the V gene TRBV27, with D possibly matching TRBD1 (6 bases). The CDR3 length is 13 residues. Germline lookup yields CDR1 MNHEY and CDR2 SMNVEV (reference sequence). The V gene lost 2 bases and the J gene lost 5 bases, with 8 bases spanning the gap. DNA of the CDR3: TGTGCCAGCAGTTTACCCAGGGGAGATACGCAGTATTTT. Protein sequence: CASSLPRGDTQYF.

The sample holds many counts of this clonotype. The chain carries TRBV29-1 and TRBJ1-2; no reliable D call. Trimming pared 1 base from V and 5 bases from J, leaving 11 bases between. Germline loops: CDR1 SQVTM, CDR2 ANQGSEA. CDR3 size: 13 residues. CDR3 residues: CSVEGHQTYGYTF. In DNA form, the CDR3 reads TGCAGCGTTGAAGGACACCAGACGTATGGCTACACCTTC.

This chain joins TRBV7-9 and TRBJ1-1; tentative D call: TRBD1 (5 bases). V was clipped by 2 bases and J by 7 bases, with 5 bases between them. The CDR3 has 11 residues. The V gene's germline CDR1 is SEHNR and CDR2 FQNEAQ (reference sequence). Written as DNA, the CDR3 is TGTGCCAGCAGCTTAAGGGGTGAAGCTTTCTTT. The encoded protein is CASSLRGEAFF.

This clonotype has a count of ten or more. The V and J genes are TRBV14 and TRBJ2-2; 7 nucleotides line up with TRBD1. Losses at the gene ends were 3 bases for V and 7 bases for J; bases not matched to a gene: 11. The V gene's germline CDR1 is SGHDN and CDR2 FVKESK. CDR3 length: 16 amino acids. CDR3 amino acids: CASSHFPGQSRGELFF. DNA of the CDR3: TGTGCCAGCAGCCATTTTCCGGGACAGAGTCGCGGGGAGCTGTTTTTT.

This clonotype was seen repeatedly, ten times or more. The chain combines TRBV29-1 with TRBJ2-5; TRBD1 matches at 10 bases. CDR1 is SQVTM and CDR2 is ANQGSEA in the germline V gene. The CDR3 loop spans 12 amino acids. Trimming cost V 8 bases and J 1 base; bases outside gene matches: 1. The chain's CDR3 is CSWTGGQETQYF. Here the CDR3 DNA reads TGCAGCTGGACAGGGGGCCAAGAGACCCAGTACTTC.

This clonotype was found many times. This chain uses TRBV20-1 with TRBJ2-1, with D tentatively TRBD1 (7 bases). Looked up from germline, CDR1 is DFQATT and CDR2 is SNEGSKA (reference sequence). This CDR3 has 14 amino acids. Deletions cut 7 bases from V and 6 bases from J, with 19 bases between. The CDR3 coding sequence is TGCAGTGTTCCCGACAGGGACTTTTTCAATGAGCAGTTCTTC. It yields the protein CSVPDRDFFNEQFF.